This entry describes one T cell receptor beta chain. This CDR3 region has 16 residues. Trimming pared 3 bases from V and 0 bases from J, leaving 12 bases between. CDR1 and CDR2 (germline): LGHNA, YSLEER. This entry comes from a study of CD8 T cells in Susac syndrome. Roughly 0.45 to 1 ug RNA was reverse transcribed with random hexamers. MiXCR was run by TCRdb on the immunoSEQ multiplex PCR reads, yielding one entry per CDR3 protein. The sample records around 270,000 distinct CDR3 sequences, 75% to 90% being singletons. The V gene is TRBV4-3, the J gene TRBJ2-1, with D unclear. The receptor was derived from a human donor with multiple sclerosis. The specimen sequenced was CD8+ T cells from PBMCs. The CDR3 coding sequence is TGCGCCAGCAGCCAGGCTCATATGGGCTCCTACAATGAGCAGTTCTTC. It translates to CASSQAHMGSYNEQFF.